The 12 T cell receptor beta chains below were found in one sample sequenced in a study of sequential checkpoint blockade in melanoma (dated by TCRdb to between 2017 and 2020). Receptors were amplified or captured by the immunoSEQ multiplex PCR assay. What TCRdb holds here is the immuneACCESS table cut down to in-frame rearrangements. Part of the clones is not present; checked against another copy, under half of the missing clones reflect an unresolved V gene, and the others are unexplained. This sample lists around 34,000 clones; approximately 81% were detected once. The top ten clones comprise 15% to 20% of the sample. The label giving this sample's treatment or condition can be read as: randomized to nivolumab then ipilimumab (arm A) or the reverse (arm B). The specimen was CD8+ T cells sorted from blood (inferred from file names), collected from a patient given nivolumab and ipilimumab in sequence. Source of these receptors: a human donor with melanoma.

V gene TRBV19 combines with J gene TRBJ1-2; D is undetermined. Trimming stripped 3 bases from V and 3 bases from J, with 23 bases between. CDR1 is LNHDA and CDR2 is SQIVND in the germline V gene (reference sequence). The CDR3 contains 18 residues. The CDR3 here is CASSMMGPGSLIYYGYTF. The CDR3 bases are TGTGCCAGTAGTATGATGGGCCCAGGATCCCTAATCTACTATGGCTACACCTTC.

The chain carries TRBV27 and TRBJ1-4; 9 bases are a match to TRBD1. Germline V CDR1 and CDR2: MNHEY, SMNVEV (reference sequence). The CDR3 spans 16 residues. Unmatched junction bases numbered 6, after V lost 5 bases and J lost 2 bases. CDR3 amino acids: CASSPDRGTTNEKLFF. The CDR3 DNA is TGTGCCAGCAGTCCGGACAGGGGTACCACTAATGAAAAACTGTTTTTT.

V is TRBV5-1 and J is TRBJ2-7; no clear D gene. The CDR3 contains 12 residues. The V gene lost 1 base and the J gene lost 6 bases, with 8 bases spanning the gap. The germline CDR1 and CDR2 sequences are SGHRS and YFSETQ. The CDR3 coding sequence is TGCGCCAGCAGCTTGTCGGGTCGCGAGCAGTACTTC. It encodes CASSLSGREQYF.

This chain links TRBV28 with TRBJ1-6, with a tentative D call TRBD1 (5 bases). Trimming shortened V by 6 bases and J by 13 bases, and 13 bases separated the two germline ends. Germline CDR1 reads MDHEN; CDR2 reads SYDVKM. The CDR3 length is 12 residues. DNA of the CDR3: TGTGCCAGCAGCAGCCAAAGGGGTCCCCTCCACTTT. Protein sequence: CASSSQRGPLHF.

This chain uses TRBV7-9 with TRBJ2-1, with TRBD2 identical over 8 bases. The CDR3 covers 13 residues. J lost 3 bases, V lost 8 bases, and 3 bases had no gene match. The V gene's germline CDR1 is SEHNR and CDR2 FQNEAQ (reference sequence). CDR3 bases: TGTGCCAGCGGCGGGGGGCTCTACAATGAGCAGTTCTTC. Translated, it gives CASGGGLYNEQFF.

The V call is TRBV27, the J call TRBJ1-2; a possible D gene is TRBD1 (6 bases). Germline values: CDR1 MNHEY, CDR2 SMNVEV (reference sequence). The CDR3 runs to 15 residues. Trimming cost V 2 bases and J 5 bases, with 15 bases left between them. The CDR3 region is CASSLKGGIGYGYTF. As DNA, the CDR3 is TGTGCCAGCAGTTTAAAAGGGGGTATAGGGTATGGCTACACCTTC.

V gene TRBV10-3 combines with J gene TRBJ2-1; TRBD2 aligns across 13 bases. The length of the CDR3 is 17 residues. Germline-derived CDR1 and CDR2 are ENHRY and SYGVKD. Germline trimming cut 10 bases from V and 10 bases from J; bases unmatched to any gene: 19. The CDR3, as DNA: TGTGCCACCGAACTAGGACCCGGGACTAGCGGGACTGTAGAGCAGTTCTTC. This translates into CATELGPGTSGTVEQFF.

The V gene is TRBV10-2, the J gene TRBJ2-7; 9 bases align to TRBD2. From germline, CDR1 is WSHSY and CDR2 SAAADI. V was pared by 2 bases and J by 4 bases, with 6 bases of the junction left unmatched. CDR3 length: 15 amino acids. The CDR3 region has the DNA TGCGCCAGCAGTGAGGGAGCGGGAGGACGGTACGAGCAGTACTTC. This codes for CASSEGAGGRYEQYF.

This rearrangement joins TRBV27 to TRBJ1-1, with unresolved D. The CDR3 sequence is 14 residues long. The V end lost 2 bases, the J end lost 5 bases, and 12 bases lay between the germline ends. Germline V gene sequence: CDR1 MNHEY, CDR2 SMNVEV (reference sequence). The CDR3 DNA reads as TGTGCCAGCAGTTTAGGCAGAGCGGGTACTGAAGCTTTCTTT. Protein sequence: CASSLGRAGTEAFF.

This clone was seen once. The chain is built from TRBV7-9 and TRBJ2-7; 14 nucleotides match TRBD2. With 1 base clipped from V and 6 bases from J, the junction kept 8 bases outside the gene matches. Germline V gene lookup returns CDR1 SEHNR and CDR2 FQNEAQ (reference sequence). This CDR3 has 17 amino acids. The CDR3 DNA reads as TGTGCCAGCAGCTTAGAAACCGGGACTAGCGGGAGCGGCGAGCAGTACTTC. Its translation is CASSLETGTSGSGEQYF.

This chain links TRBV23-1 with TRBJ2-7; possibly TRBD2 for D (6 bases). TRBV23-1 is an ORF for which the function is uncertain. Trimming shortened V by 0 bases and J by 6 bases, and 18 bases separated the two germline ends. This CDR3 has 16 amino acids. The DNA of the CDR3 is TGCGCCAGCAGTCAATCGCCAGCCGGGACTCCCCCCGAGCAGTACTTC. Its protein is CASSQSPAGTPPEQYF.

The chain combines TRBV19 with TRBJ1-2, with TRBD1 identical over 8 bases. The V segment lost 7 bases and the J segment 1 base; nucleotides outside the gene matches: 17. The CDR3 runs to 18 residues. Germline CDR1 LNHDA, CDR2 SQIVND (reference sequence). The CDR3 bases are TGTGCCAGTAAAGGTCCCGGGACAGGAGCTAAAAGTAACTATGGCTACACCTTC. It translates to CASKGPGTGAKSNYGYTF.